This TCR beta chain was identified during a study of T-cell memory formation after mild COVID-19. For the study at large: Largely, TCR clusters stayed within a single donor.

TCRalpha and TCRbeta libraries used 5'RACE with constant-segment primers and UMIs. TCRdb used MiXCR to reprocess the 5' RACE reads, holding one entry per CDR3 protein. The table lists 85,000 to 130,000 distinct CDR3 sequences, around 10% of them singletons. The CDR3 extends over 12 amino acids. CDR1 and CDR2 from the germline V gene are SEHNR and FQNEAQ (reference sequence). Trimming took off 4 bases at V and 9 bases at J, with 7 bases between the two ends. Sequencing was done on a sample of PBMCs or a T cell subset sorted from them (not recorded which). The sequence derives from a young man who had mild COVID-19 (a few samples of this study predate the infection). Cell type and time point are not known. V usage is TRBV7-9 and J usage is TRBJ1-6; D is uncertain. In DNA form, the CDR3 reads TGTGCCAGCAGCTCGGACGGTTCACCCCTCCACTTT. Its protein product is CASSSDGSPLHF.